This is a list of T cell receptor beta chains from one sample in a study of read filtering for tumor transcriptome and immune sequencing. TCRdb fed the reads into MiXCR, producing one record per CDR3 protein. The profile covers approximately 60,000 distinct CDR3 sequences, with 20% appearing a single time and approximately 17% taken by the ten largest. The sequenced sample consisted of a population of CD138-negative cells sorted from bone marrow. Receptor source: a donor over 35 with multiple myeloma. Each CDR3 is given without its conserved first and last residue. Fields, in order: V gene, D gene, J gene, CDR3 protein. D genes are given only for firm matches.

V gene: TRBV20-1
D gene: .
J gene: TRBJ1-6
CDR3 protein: SAREGSYNSPPH

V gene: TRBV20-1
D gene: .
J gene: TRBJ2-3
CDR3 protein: SAEGGYGGTQY

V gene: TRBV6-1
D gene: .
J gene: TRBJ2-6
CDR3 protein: ASRTGSSGANVLT

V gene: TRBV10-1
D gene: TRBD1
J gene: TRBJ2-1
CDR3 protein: AGLGDSYNEQF

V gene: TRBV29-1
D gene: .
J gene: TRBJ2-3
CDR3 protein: SVSPGQY

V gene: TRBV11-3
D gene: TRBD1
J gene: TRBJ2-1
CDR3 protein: ASSEDRHYNEQF

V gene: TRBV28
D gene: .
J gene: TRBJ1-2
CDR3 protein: ASIPGYT

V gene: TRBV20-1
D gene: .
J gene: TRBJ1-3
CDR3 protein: SARASTEGNTIY

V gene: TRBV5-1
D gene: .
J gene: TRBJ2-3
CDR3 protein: ASSLIEAGSTTQY

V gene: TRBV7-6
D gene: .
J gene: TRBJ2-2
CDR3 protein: ASSLMRPYGRGNPNTGELF

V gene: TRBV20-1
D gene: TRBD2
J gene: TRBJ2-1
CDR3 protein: SAELAGGFYNEQF

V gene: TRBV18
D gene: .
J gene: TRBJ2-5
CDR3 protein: ASSPPGLGETQY

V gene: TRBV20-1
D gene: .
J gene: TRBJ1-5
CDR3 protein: SAPPRSQGNQPQH

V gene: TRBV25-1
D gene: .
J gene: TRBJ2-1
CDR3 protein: ASSDLRNEQF

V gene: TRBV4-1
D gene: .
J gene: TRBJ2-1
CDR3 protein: ASSQAGDSYNEQF

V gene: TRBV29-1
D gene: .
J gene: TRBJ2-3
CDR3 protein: SAQVGVGDTQY

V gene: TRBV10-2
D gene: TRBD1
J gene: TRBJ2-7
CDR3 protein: ASRGTGGYEQY

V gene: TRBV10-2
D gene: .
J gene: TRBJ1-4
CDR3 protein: ASGVEGEKLF

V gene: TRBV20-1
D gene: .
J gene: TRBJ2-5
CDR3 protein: SARDILAPETQY

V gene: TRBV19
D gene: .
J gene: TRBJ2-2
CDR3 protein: ASSKDQRNTGELF

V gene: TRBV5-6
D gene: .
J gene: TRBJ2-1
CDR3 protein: ASSSARGRGFYNEQF